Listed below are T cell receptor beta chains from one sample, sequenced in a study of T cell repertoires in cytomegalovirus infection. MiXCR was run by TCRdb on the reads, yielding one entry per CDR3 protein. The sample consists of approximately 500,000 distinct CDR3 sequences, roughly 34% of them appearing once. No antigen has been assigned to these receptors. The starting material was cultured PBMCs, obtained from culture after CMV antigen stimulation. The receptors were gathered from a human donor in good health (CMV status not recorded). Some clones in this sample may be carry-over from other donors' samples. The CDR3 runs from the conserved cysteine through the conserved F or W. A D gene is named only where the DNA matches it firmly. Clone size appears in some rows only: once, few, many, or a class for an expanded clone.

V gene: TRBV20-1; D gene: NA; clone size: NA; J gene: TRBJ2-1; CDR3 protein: CSAYRPENYNEQFF; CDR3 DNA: TGCAGTGCATACAGGCCCGAAAACTACAATGAGCAGTTCTTC
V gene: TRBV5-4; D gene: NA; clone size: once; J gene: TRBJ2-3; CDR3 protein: CASSLGGAANTQYF; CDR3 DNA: TGTGCCAGCAGCTTAGGGGGAGCGGCAAATACGCAGTATTTT
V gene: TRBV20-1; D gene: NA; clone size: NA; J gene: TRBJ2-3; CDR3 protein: CSASLPFTDTQYF; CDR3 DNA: TGCAGTGCTAGTCTCCCATTCACAGATACGCAGTATTTT
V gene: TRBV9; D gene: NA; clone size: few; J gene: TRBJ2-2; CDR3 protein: CASSVRQAGTGELFF; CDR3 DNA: TGTGCCAGCAGCGTTCGACAGGCTGGGACCGGGGAGCTGTTTTTT
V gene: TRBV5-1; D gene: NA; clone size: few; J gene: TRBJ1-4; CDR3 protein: CASSFARSAGEKLFF; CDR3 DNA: TGCGCCAGCAGCTTCGCTCGGAGTGCAGGTGAAAAACTGTTTTTT
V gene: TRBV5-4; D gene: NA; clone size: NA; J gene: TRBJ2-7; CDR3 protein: CASSLRGWGDEQYF; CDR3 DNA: TGTGCCAGCAGCTTGAGGGGTTGGGGCGACGAGCAGTACTTC
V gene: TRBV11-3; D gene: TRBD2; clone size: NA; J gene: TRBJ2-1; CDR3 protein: CASSLEGTTHNEQFF; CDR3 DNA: TGTGCCAGCAGCTTAGAGGGGACTACCCACAATGAGCAGTTCTTC
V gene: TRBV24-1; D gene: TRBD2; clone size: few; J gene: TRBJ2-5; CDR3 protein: CATSDWGGQETQYF; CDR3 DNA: TGTGCCACCAGTGATTGGGGGGGCCAAGAGACCCAGTACTTC
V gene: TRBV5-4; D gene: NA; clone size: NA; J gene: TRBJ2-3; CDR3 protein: CASSSKRVLHGADTQYF; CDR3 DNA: TGTGCCAGCAGCTCCAAACGCGTCCTCCACGGGGCAGATACGCAGTATTTT
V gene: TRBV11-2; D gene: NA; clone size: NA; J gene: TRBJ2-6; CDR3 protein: CASSSVIGGLANVLTF; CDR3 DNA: TGTGCCAGCAGCTCCGTCATTGGCGGGTTGGCCAACGTCCTGACTTTC
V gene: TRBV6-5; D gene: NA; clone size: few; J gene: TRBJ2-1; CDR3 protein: CASSYSTELGQFF; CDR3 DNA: TGTGCCAGCAGTTACTCGACGGAATTGGGGCAGTTCTTC
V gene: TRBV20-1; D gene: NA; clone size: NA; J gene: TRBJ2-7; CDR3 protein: CSARPRESYEQYF; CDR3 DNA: TGCAGTGCTAGGCCTCGGGAGAGCTACGAGCAGTACTTC
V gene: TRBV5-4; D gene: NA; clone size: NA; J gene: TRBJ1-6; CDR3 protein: CASSLSPGSPLHF; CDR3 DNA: TGTGCCAGCAGCTTGTCTCCCGGGTCACCCCTCCACTTT
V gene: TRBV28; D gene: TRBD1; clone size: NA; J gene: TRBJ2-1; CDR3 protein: CASSPWGQYNEQFF; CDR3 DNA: TGTGCCAGCAGTCCCTGGGGACAGTACAATGAGCAGTTCTTC
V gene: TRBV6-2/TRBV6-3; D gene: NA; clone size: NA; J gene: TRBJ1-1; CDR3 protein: CASSYAAGEAFF; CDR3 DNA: TGTGCCAGCAGTTATGCGGCCGGTGAAGCTTTCTTT
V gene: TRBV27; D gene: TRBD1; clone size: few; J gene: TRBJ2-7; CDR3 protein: CASSLQDRAYEQYF; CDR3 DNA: TGTGCCAGCAGTCTCCAGGACAGGGCTTACGAGCAGTACTTC
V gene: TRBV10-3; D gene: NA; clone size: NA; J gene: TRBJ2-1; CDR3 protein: CAIQDTRSYNEQFF; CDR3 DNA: TGTGCCATCCAGGACACTCGCTCCTACAATGAGCAGTTCTTC
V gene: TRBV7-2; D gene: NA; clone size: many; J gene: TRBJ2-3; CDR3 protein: CASRLAGSDTQYF; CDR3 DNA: TGTGCCAGCAGACTGGCGGGGTCAGATACGCAGTATTTT
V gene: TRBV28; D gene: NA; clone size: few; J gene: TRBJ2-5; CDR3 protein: CASSYSGAPETQYF; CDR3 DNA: TGTGCCAGCAGTTATAGCGGAGCCCCTGAGACCCAGTACTTC
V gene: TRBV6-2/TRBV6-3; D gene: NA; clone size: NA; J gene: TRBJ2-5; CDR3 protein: CASSYQSATQHF; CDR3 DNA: TGTGCCAGCAGTTACCAGAGTGCGACCCAGCACTTC
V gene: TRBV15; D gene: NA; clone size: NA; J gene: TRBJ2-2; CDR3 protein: CATSHTGDTGELFF; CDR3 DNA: TGTGCCACCAGCCATACCGGGGACACCGGGGAGCTGTTTTTT
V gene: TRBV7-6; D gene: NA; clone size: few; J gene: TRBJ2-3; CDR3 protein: CASSSETGLSDTQYF; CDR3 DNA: TGTGCCAGCAGCTCCGAAACAGGGTTGTCCGATACGCAGTATTTT
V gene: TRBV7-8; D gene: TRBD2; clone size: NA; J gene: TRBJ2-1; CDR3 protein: CASSLTSGSGHEQFF; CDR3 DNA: TGTGCCAGCAGCCTGACTAGCGGGAGTGGGCATGAGCAGTTCTTC
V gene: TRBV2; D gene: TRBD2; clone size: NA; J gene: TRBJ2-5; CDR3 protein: CASIPGLAGADQETQYF; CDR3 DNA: TGTGCCAGCATCCCTGGACTAGCGGGAGCGGACCAAGAGACCCAGTACTTC
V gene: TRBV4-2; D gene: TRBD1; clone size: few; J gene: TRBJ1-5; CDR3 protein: CASSQADRDNQPQHF; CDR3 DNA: TGTGCCAGCAGCCAGGCGGACAGGGACAATCAGCCCCAGCATTTT
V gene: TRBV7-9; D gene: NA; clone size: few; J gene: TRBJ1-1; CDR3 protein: CASSLAEGVNTEAFF; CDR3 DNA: TGTGCCAGCAGCTTGGCGGAAGGGGTGAACACTGAAGCTTTCTTT
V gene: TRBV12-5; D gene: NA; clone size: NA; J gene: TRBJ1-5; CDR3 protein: CASGLEGWYSNQPQHF; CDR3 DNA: TGTGCTAGTGGTTTGGAGGGATGGTATAGCAATCAGCCCCAGCATTTT
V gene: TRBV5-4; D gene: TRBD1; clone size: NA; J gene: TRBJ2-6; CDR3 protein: CASSSASGGSGANVLTF; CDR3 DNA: TGTGCCAGCAGCTCGGCATCAGGGGGCTCTGGGGCCAACGTCCTGACTTTC
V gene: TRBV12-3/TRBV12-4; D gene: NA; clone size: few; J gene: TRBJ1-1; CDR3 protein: CASSATVNTEAFF; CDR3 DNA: TGTGCCAGCAGTGCCACAGTGAACACTGAAGCTTTCTTT
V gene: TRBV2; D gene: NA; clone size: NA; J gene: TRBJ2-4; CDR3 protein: CASRGGTGERGNIQYF; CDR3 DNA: TGTGCCAGCAGGGGGGGGACAGGAGAACGCGGGAACATTCAGTACTTC